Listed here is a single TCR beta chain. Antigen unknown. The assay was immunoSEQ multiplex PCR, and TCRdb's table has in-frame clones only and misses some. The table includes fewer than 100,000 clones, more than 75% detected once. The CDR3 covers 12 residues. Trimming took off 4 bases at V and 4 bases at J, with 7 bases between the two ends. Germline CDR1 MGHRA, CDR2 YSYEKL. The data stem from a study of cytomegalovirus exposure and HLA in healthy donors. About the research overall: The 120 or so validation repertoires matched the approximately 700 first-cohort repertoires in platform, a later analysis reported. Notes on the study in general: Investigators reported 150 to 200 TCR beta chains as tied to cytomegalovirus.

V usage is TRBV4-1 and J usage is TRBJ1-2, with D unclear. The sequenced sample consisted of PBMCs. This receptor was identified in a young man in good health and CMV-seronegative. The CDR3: CASSLFGYGYTF. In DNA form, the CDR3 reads TGCGCCAGCAGCCTATTCGGCTATGGCTACACCTTC.